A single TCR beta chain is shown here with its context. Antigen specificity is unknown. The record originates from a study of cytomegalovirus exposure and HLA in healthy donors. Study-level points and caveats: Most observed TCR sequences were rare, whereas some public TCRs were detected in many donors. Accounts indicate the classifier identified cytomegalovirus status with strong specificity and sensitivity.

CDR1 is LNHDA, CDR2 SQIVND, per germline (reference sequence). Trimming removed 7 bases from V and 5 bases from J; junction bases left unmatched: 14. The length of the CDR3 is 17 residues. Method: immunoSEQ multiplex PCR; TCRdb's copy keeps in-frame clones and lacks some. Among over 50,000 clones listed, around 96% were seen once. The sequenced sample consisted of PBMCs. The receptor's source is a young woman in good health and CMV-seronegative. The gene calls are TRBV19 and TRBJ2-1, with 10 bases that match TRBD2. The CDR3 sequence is CASTGVGAGGTHNEQFF. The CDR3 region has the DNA TGTGCCAGTACCGGGGTGGGAGCGGGGGGGACACACAATGAGCAGTTCTTC.